Below, one T cell receptor beta chain is given with its context. This record belongs to a study of blood T cell repertoires in COVID-19. The CDR3 loop spans 13 amino acids. V dropped 4 bases and J dropped 2 bases, with 8 bases sitting between them. Data came from immunoSEQ multiplex PCR; TCRdb stores just in-frame clones and leaves some out. Counted here are about 46,000 clones, 70% to 90% occurring once; the ten biggest clones make up about a third. The source material was peripheral blood. The V gene is TRBV12-3 or TRBV12-4, the J gene TRBJ1-2; a possible D gene is TRBD1 (5 bases). The receptor's source is a woman of 80 years or more with COVID-19, enrolled during active disease. In DNA, the CDR3 is TGTGCCAGCAGTTCGACAGAAAACTATGGCTACACCTTC. Its protein is CASSSTENYGYTF.